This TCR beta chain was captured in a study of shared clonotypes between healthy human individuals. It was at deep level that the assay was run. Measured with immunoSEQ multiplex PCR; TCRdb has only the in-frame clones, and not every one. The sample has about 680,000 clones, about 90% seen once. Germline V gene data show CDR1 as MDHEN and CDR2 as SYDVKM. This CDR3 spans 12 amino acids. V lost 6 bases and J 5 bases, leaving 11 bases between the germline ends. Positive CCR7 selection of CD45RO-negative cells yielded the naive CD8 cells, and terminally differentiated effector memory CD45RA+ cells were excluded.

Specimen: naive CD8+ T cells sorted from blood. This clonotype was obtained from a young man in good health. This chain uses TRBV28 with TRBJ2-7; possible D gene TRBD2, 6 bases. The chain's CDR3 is CASSLREHEQYF. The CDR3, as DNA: TGTGCCAGCAGCCTCCGGGAGCACGAGCAGTACTTC.